The rows below give T cell receptor beta chains drawn from one sample of a study of technical replicates of blood from a handful of donors. Sequenced by immunoSEQ multiplex PCR; TCRdb stores in-frame clones only, minus some. Of 60,000 to 65,000 clones listed, 70% to 90% were seen once; the top ten hold around 5%. Input material: PBMCs. The receptor source for this set is a human donor in good health. Some clones in this sample may be carry-over from other donors' samples. Both conserved end residues are part of each CDR3. Each record gives: J gene, V gene, clone size, D gene, CDR3 protein, CDR3 DNA. A D gene is named only where the DNA matches it firmly. Clone size is not always given. Where it is, it says once, few, many or a class for expanded clones.

J: TRBJ2-5
V: TRBV7-2
size: NA
D: NA
CDR3: CASSPNIETQYF
DNA: TGTGCCAGCAGCCCCAACATAGAGACCCAGTACTTC

J: TRBJ2-7
V: TRBV5-1
size: NA
D: TRBD1
CDR3: CASSLEGQGYNEQYF
DNA: TGCGCCAGCAGCTTGGAGGGACAGGGGTATAACGAGCAGTACTTC

J: TRBJ2-1
V: TRBV7-3
size: NA
D: NA
CDR3: CASSLPGFMNEQFF
DNA: TGTGCCAGCAGCTTACCCGGGTTTATGAATGAGCAGTTCTTC

J: TRBJ2-2
V: TRBV13
size: NA
D: TRBD1
CDR3: CASSLEAAGGRTGELFF
DNA: TGTGCCAGCAGCTTAGAGGCCGCAGGGGGTAGGACCGGGGAGCTGTTTTTT

J: TRBJ1-2
V: TRBV7-2
size: NA
D: TRBD1
CDR3: CASSPGQGPHGYTF
DNA: TGTGCCAGCAGCCCGGGACAGGGCCCACATGGCTACACCTTC

J: TRBJ2-1
V: TRBV13
size: NA
D: TRBD1
CDR3: CASSYPTGTGSSYNEQFF
DNA: TGTGCCAGCAGCTATCCAACCGGGACAGGGAGCTCCTACAATGAGCAGTTCTTC

J: TRBJ2-3
V: TRBV7-2
size: once
D: TRBD2
CDR3: CASSGGLAGGTQYF
DNA: TGTGCCAGCAGCGGAGGACTAGCGGGAGGCACGCAGTATTTT

J: TRBJ1-1
V: TRBV7-2
size: NA
D: NA
CDR3: CASRGGGAHTEAFF
DNA: TGTGCCAGCAGAGGCGGGGGGGCCCACACTGAAGCTTTCTTT

J: TRBJ2-5
V: TRBV7-6
size: NA
D: NA
CDR3: CASSSSGGQGGRETQYF
DNA: TGTGCCAGCAGCTCAAGCGGGGGCCAGGGGGGCCGGGAGACCCAGTACTTC

J: TRBJ2-7
V: TRBV2
size: NA
D: NA
CDR3: CASSEDRAYEQYF
DNA: TGTGCCAGCAGTGAAGACAGAGCCTACGAGCAGTACTTC

J: TRBJ1-2
V: TRBV6-5
size: NA
D: NA
CDR3: CASSSTVSNYGYTF
DNA: TGTGCCAGCAGCTCGACAGTATCTAACTATGGCTACACCTTC

J: TRBJ2-1
V: TRBV4-3
size: NA
D: TRBD2
CDR3: CASSRTSGRSYNEQFF
DNA: TGCGCCAGCAGCAGGACTAGCGGGAGGTCCTACAATGAGCAGTTCTTC

J: TRBJ1-1
V: TRBV25-1
size: NA
D: TRBD1
CDR3: CATLTSGTAITEAFF
DNA: TGTGCCACCCTTACCTCAGGGACAGCAATTACTGAAGCTTTCTTT

J: TRBJ2-1
V: TRBV5-6
size: NA
D: TRBD2
CDR3: CASSSWGGSYNEQFF
DNA: TGTGCCAGCAGTTCATGGGGGGGCTCCTACAATGAGCAGTTCTTC

J: TRBJ2-5
V: TRBV6-5
size: NA
D: NA
CDR3: CASSYSMGSAETQYF
DNA: TGTGCCAGCAGTTACTCGATGGGGAGCGCAGAGACCCAGTACTTC

J: TRBJ1-5
V: TRBV19
size: once
D: NA
CDR3: CASSIQVGQPQHF
DNA: TGTGCCAGTAGTATACAGGTGGGTCAGCCCCAGCATTTT

J: TRBJ2-1
V: TRBV12-1
size: NA
D: NA
CDR3: CASSFALGGCEQFF
DNA: TGTGCCAGCAGCTTTGCGTTAGGAGGTTGTGAGCAGTTCTTC

J: TRBJ2-7
V: TRBV30
size: NA
D: TRBD2
CDR3: CAGGGYEQYF
DNA: TGTGCCGGGGGGGGGTACGAGCAGTACTTC

J: TRBJ1-5
V: TRBV19
size: NA
D: NA
CDR3: CASSRGDRSWVQPQHF
DNA: TGTGCCAGTAGTAGAGGAGACAGGTCCTGGGTTCAGCCCCAGCATTTT

J: TRBJ2-2
V: TRBV10-3
size: NA
D: TRBD2
CDR3: CAISRTSGGAFDTGELFF
DNA: TGTGCCATCAGTCGGACTAGCGGGGGGGCGTTCGACACCGGGGAGCTGTTTTTT

J: TRBJ1-2
V: TRBV11-2
size: NA
D: NA
CDR3: CASSVSRGQDDGYTF
DNA: TGTGCCAGCAGCGTTTCCAGAGGGCAGGATGATGGCTACACCTTC

J: TRBJ2-3
V: TRBV15
size: NA
D: NA
CDR3: CATSRDQDWVGDTQYF
DNA: TGTGCCACCAGCAGAGATCAGGATTGGGTTGGAGATACGCAGTATTTT

J: TRBJ1-6
V: TRBV2
size: NA
D: NA
CDR3: CASRTDSGANSPLHF
DNA: TGTGCCAGCAGGACGGACTCGGGAGCTAATTCACCCCTCCACTTT

J: TRBJ2-7
V: TRBV6-1
size: NA
D: NA
CDR3: CASRSRDIGEQYF
DNA: TGTGCCAGCAGATCCCGGGACATCGGCGAGCAGTACTTC

J: TRBJ2-3
V: TRBV9
size: NA
D: TRBD1
CDR3: CASSERQGADTQYF
DNA: TGTGCCAGCAGCGAGCGACAGGGGGCTGATACGCAGTATTTT

J: TRBJ2-7
V: TRBV7-9
size: NA
D: TRBD2
CDR3: CASSSSPLAGTSEQYF
DNA: TGTGCCAGCAGCTCCTCCCCCCTAGCGGGAACGTCCGAGCAGTACTTC

J: TRBJ2-1
V: TRBV7-3
size: NA
D: TRBD1
CDR3: CASSATQGEQFF
DNA: TGTGCCAGCAGCGCTACACAGGGGGAGCAGTTCTTC

J: TRBJ1-5
V: TRBV25-1
size: NA
D: NA
CDR3: CASSDYSNQPQHF
DNA: TGTGCCAGCAGTGACTATAGCAATCAGCCCCAGCATTTT

J: TRBJ2-3
V: TRBV29-1
size: NA
D: TRBD1
CDR3: CSSDPPGGAETDTQYF
DNA: TGCAGCTCCGACCCCCCAGGGGGCGCAGAGACAGATACGCAGTATTTT

J: TRBJ1-5
V: TRBV7-9
size: NA
D: NA
CDR3: CASSLAQYNQPQHF
DNA: TGTGCCAGCAGCTTAGCCCAGTACAATCAGCCCCAGCATTTT

J: TRBJ2-2
V: TRBV6-5
size: NA
D: NA
CDR3: CASSYSRGGELFF
DNA: TGTGCCAGCAGTTACTCCCGGGGAGGGGAGCTGTTTTTT

J: TRBJ2-3
V: TRBV4-3
size: NA
D: TRBD2
CDR3: CASSRTSGRDTQYF
DNA: TGCGCCAGCAGCAGGACTAGCGGGCGAGATACGCAGTATTTT

J: TRBJ1-2
V: TRBV7-9
size: NA
D: TRBD1
CDR3: CASSPPGTGIVYGYTF
DNA: TGTGCCAGCAGCCCCCCCGGGACAGGGATCGTCTATGGCTACACCTTC